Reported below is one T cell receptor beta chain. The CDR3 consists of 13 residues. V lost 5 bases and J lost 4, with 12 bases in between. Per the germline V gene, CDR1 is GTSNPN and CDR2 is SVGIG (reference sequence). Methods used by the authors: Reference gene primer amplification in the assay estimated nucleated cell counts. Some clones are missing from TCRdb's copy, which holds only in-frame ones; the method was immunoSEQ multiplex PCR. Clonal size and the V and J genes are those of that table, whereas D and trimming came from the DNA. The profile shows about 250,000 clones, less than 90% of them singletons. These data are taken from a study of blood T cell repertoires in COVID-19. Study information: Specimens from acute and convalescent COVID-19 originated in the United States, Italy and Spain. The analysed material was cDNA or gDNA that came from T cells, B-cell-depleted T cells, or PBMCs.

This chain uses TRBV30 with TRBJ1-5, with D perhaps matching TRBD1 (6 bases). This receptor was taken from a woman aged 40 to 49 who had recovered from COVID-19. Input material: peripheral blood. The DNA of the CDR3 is TGTGCCTGGGACACAGGGACGAATCAGCCCCAGCATTTT. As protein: CAWDTGTNQPQHF.